This TCR beta chain was sequenced in a study of siplizumab effects on memory and regulatory T cells. This clone was picked up one time. The antigen remains undetermined. The CDR3 sequence is 15 residues long. The germline V gene has CDR1 MDHEN and CDR2 SYDVKM. The V gene lost 3 bases and the J gene lost 5 bases, with 14 bases spanning the gap. The protocol was immunoSEQ multiplex PCR, while the TCRdb copy is restricted to in-frame clones and leaves out a portion. Altogether about 63,000 clones are present, approximately 87% being singletons, with the ten largest covering approximately 3.8%. Findings and limits, study-wide: Of the proliferating CD4+ or CD8+ clones, roughly 75-97% lacked a naive or memory phenotype that could be assigned. No more than a minor fraction of alloreactive clones could be traced back to unstimulated subsets. There appeared to be greater diversity in naive T cells than in memory cells, and naive T cells seemed major contributors to the alloresponse.

The chain couples TRBV28 to TRBJ1-5, with D perhaps TRBD1 (5 bases). The source is a human donor in good health. Specimen: memory CD4+ T cells sorted from blood. The CDR3 reads CASSFGALHDQPQHF. CDR3 DNA sequence: TGTGCCAGCAGTTTCGGGGCCCTCCACGATCAGCCCCAGCATTTT.